This T cell receptor beta chain was observed in a study of shared clonotypes between healthy human individuals. Original processing methods: Quality scores were absent from the junction-only immunoSEQ sequences, so filtering differed. Profiling relied on immunoSEQ multiplex PCR, and the TCRdb table lists in-frame clones only, not all of them. The V and J calls and the clone size are those of that table, but D and trimming were determined from the DNA. The table lists about 2.2 million clones, about 94% of them singletons. V was shortened by 0 bases and J by 2 bases, with 7 bases between the two germline ends. Germline values: CDR1 MNHEY, CDR2 SVGAGI. The CDR3 sequence is 14 residues long. Terminally differentiated effector memory CD45RA+ cells were excluded from the naive CD8 cells, which were CD45RO-negative and positively selected for CCR7. This clone was observed a handful of times. What it binds is not known. Additional DNA sequences in this sample encode the identical CDR3.

Overall study results and limits: Sampling covered blood only; tissue repertoires likely differ.

The sequencing input was naive CD8+ T cells from PBMCs. The TCR originated in a young man in good health. Some clones in this sample may be carry-over from other donors' samples. J is TRBJ1-1 and V is TRBV6-5; possible D gene TRBD1, 6 bases. The CDR3 spells CASSYSGGNTEAFF. CDR3 sequence (DNA): TGTGCCAGCAGTTACTCTGGGGGCAACACTGAAGCTTTCTTT.